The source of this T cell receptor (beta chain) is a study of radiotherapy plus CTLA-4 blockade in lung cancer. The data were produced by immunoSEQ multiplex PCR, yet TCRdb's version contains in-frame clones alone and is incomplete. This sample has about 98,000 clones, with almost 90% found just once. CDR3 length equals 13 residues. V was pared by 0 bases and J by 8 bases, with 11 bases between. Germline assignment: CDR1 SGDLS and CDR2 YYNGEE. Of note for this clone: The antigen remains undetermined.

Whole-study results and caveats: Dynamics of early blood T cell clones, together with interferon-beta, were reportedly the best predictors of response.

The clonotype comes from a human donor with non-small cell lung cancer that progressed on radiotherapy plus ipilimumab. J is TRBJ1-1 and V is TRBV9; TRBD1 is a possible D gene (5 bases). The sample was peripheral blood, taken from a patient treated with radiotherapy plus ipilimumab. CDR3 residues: CASSVVGTAEAFF. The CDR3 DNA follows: TGTGCCAGCAGCGTAGTAGGGACGGCCGAAGCTTTCTTT.